This T cell receptor beta chain came from a study of cytomegalovirus exposure and HLA in healthy donors. The ends lost 3 bases at V and 8 bases at J; junction bases unmatched: 6. This CDR3 is built from 14 residues. CDR1 is MGHRA and CDR2 is YSYEKL in the germline V gene. Points from the study as a whole: Exclusion as indistinguishable affected some V segments, including TRBV6-2 and TRBV6-3. CMV serostatus was the sole immune exposure data available.

Note on this clone: The target antigen is unknown.

Researchers ran the PCR with 60 Vbeta and 13 Jbeta primers. Method: immunoSEQ multiplex PCR; TCRdb's copy keeps in-frame clones and lacks some. The table records under 250,000 clones, 82% of them present only once. The rearrangement uses TRBV4-1 and TRBJ2-1; 8 bases match TRBD1. The receptor comes from a man in his forties in good health and CMV-seropositive. The sample taken for sequencing was PBMCs. CDR3 nucleotides: TGCGCCAGCAGCCATGGACAGGGAGCTGATGAGCAGTTCTTC. The encoded protein is CASSHGQGADEQFF.